The 32 T cell receptor beta chains below were found in one sample sequenced in a study of OX40 agonist ivuxolimab in advanced cancers. Generated by immunoSEQ multiplex PCR, the TCRdb table keeps only in-frame clones and is missing some. The sample holds approximately 52,000 clones, around 74% seen once. The specimen was CD4+ or CD8+ T cells sorted from blood, collected in a trial of the OX40 agonist ivuxolimab. The source of these receptors is an adult with an advanced solid tumor such as melanoma, head and neck, liver or kidney cancer.

Only one count was recorded for this clone. The chain is built from TRBV6-1 and TRBJ1-1; possible D gene TRBD1, 6 bases. Trimming left V 5 bases short and J 6 bases short, with 16 bases between. CDR3 length equals 14 residues. Looked up from germline, CDR1 is MNHNS and CDR2 is SASEGT. The CDR3 DNA follows: TGTGCCAGCAGTAAGGACAGCAGACCGTCTGAAGCTTTCTTT. Its protein is CASSKDSRPSEAFF.

CDR3 in amino acids: CASAFPPTSGGAYEQYF. The CDR3 region has the DNA TGTGCCAGCGCTTTTCCCCCCACTAGCGGGGGGGCTTACGAGCAGTACTTC. This chain joins TRBV28 and TRBJ2-7; 13 nucleotides align to TRBD2. Looked up from germline, CDR1 is MDHEN and CDR2 is SYDVKM. V shed 8 bases, J shed 4 bases, and the junction held 14 bases outside the gene matches. The length of the CDR3 is 17 residues.

The chain combines TRBV5-5 with TRBJ1-1; 8 bases line up with TRBD1. The CDR3 is made up of 13 amino acids. CDR1 is SGHKS, CDR2 YYEKEE, per germline (reference sequence). V shed 5 bases, J shed 10 bases, and the junction held 10 bases outside the gene matches. The CDR3 here is CASSWDRSNGAFF. For the CDR3, the DNA is TGTGCCAGCAGTTGGGACAGGAGTAATGGAGCTTTCTTT.

This clone was observed a handful of times. The CDR3 DNA is TGTGCCAGCAGCTTGGAGACAGGGGGTTTTAATTCACCCCTCCACTTT. Translated, it gives CASSLETGGFNSPLHF. V is TRBV5-4 and J is TRBJ1-6, with 9 bases fitting TRBD1. This CDR3 contains 16 residues. The germline V gene has CDR1 SGHNT and CDR2 YYREEE (reference sequence). After removal of 0 bases from V and 6 bases from J, the junction contained 4 bases not matched to a gene.

This chain links TRBV6-5 with TRBJ2-1, with 7 bases matching TRBD2. With V trimmed by 10 bases and J by 6 bases, 9 bases remained unmatched. Germline values: CDR1 MNHEY, CDR2 SVGAGI. CDR3 length equals 13 residues. Written as DNA, the CDR3 is TGTGCCACCCTTGGACTAGAAGGCAATGAGCAGTTCTTC. This gives the protein CATLGLEGNEQFF.

This clone was recorded only once. This rearrangement joins TRBV5-1 to TRBJ2-1; D may be TRBD2 (6 bases). The CDR3 consists of 14 residues. Germline-derived CDR1 and CDR2 are SGHRS and YFSETQ. Trimming pared 1 base from V and 6 bases from J, leaving 11 bases between. The CDR3: CASSLLAVVNEQFF. CDR3 bases: TGCGCCAGCAGCTTGTTAGCGGTCGTCAATGAGCAGTTCTTC.

The chain combines TRBV27 with TRBJ2-7, with D maybe TRBD1 (5 bases). Germline CDR1 is MNHEY and CDR2 is SMNVEV (reference sequence). The V end was cut by 5 bases, the J end by 9 bases, with 20 bases between. This CDR3 is 14 amino acids long. The CDR3 loop reads CASSLLDNLRGQYF. CDR3 bases: TGTGCCAGCAGTCTTCTGGACAACCTACGAGGGCAGTACTTC.

The V call is TRBV19, the J call TRBJ2-6, with 7 bases that match TRBD1. V was pared by 3 bases and J by 2 bases, with 4 bases of the junction left unmatched. The CDR3 extends over 16 amino acids. The germline CDR1 and CDR2 sequences are LNHDA and SQIVND (reference sequence). CDR3 DNA: TGTGCCAGTAGTATTTACAGGGGTCCTGGGGCCAACGTCCTGACTTTC. Translating gives CASSIYRGPGANVLTF.

This chain links TRBV7-2 with TRBJ2-2; D not certain. Trimming took 3 bases from V and 6 from J, leaving 5 bases between them. The CDR3 totals 12 residues. Germline assignment: CDR1 SGHTA and CDR2 FQGNSA. The CDR3 region is CASSLDSGELFF. The CDR3 nucleotides read TGTGCCAGCAGCTTGGATTCCGGGGAGCTGTTTTTT.

Turning to this clone: The germline gene is not matched at one end of the junction; a read error may be the cause. This chain links TRBV7-7 with TRBJ2-5; D perhaps matches TRBD1 (6 bases). Germline V gene lookup returns CDR1 SSHAT and CDR2 FNYEAQ (reference sequence). The CDR3 is made up of 13 amino acids. CDR3 in amino acids: CASSLQGRETQYF. The CDR3 bases are TGTGCTAGCAGCTTACAGGGCCGGGAGACCCAGTACTTC.

J is TRBJ2-7 and V is TRBV11-2; either TRBD1 or TRBD2 may fit D (5 bases each). Germline V gene data show CDR1 as SGHAT and CDR2 as FQNNGV. The CDR3 sequence is 15 residues long. The ends were cut back, 1 base at V and 1 base at J, with 11 bases in the middle. CDR3 nucleotide sequence: TGTGCCAGCAGCTTAGGGGTCGGGGCTTCCTACGAGCAGTACTTC. It encodes CASSLGVGASYEQYF. The whole variable domain, filled in from reference TRBV11-2 and TRBJ2-7, reads EAGVAQSPRYKIIEKRQSVAFWCNPISGHATLYWYQQILGQGPKLLIQFQNNGVVDDSQLPKDRFSAERLKGVDSTLKIQPAKLEDSAVYLCASSLGVGASYEQYFGPGTRLTVT.

This rearrangement joins TRBV18 to TRBJ2-7, with TRBD1 identical over 7 bases. CDR1 is KGHSH, CDR2 LQKENI, per germline. V lost 3 bases and J lost 4; bases outside the gene matches: 9. The CDR3 has 15 amino acids. The CDR3 nucleotides are TGTGCCAGCTCACCTCAGACAGGGATATATTACGAGCAGTACTTC. As protein: CASSPQTGIYYEQYF.

The chain is built from TRBV27 and TRBJ2-7, with TRBD1 matching over 8 bases. J lost 3 bases, V lost 5 bases, and 6 bases had no gene match. CDR1 is MNHEY and CDR2 is SMNVEV in the germline V gene (reference sequence). This CDR3 has 14 amino acids. The CDR3, as DNA: TGTGCCAGCAGTCCCCCGGGACAGGTCTACGAGCAGTACTTC. Translation: CASSPPGQVYEQYF.

As to this clone: Other DNA sequences from this sample encode an identical CDR3 as well. This chain uses TRBV18 with TRBJ2-5, with 7 nucleotides matching TRBD2. CDR3 length equals 12 residues. The ends lost 3 bases at V and 5 bases at J; junction bases unmatched: 0. CDR1 and CDR2 (germline): KGHSH, LQKENI. CDR3 residues: CASSPRGETQYF. The DNA for the CDR3 is TGTGCCAGCTCACCGCGGGGGGAGACCCAGTACTTC.

The chain joins TRBV10-3 to TRBJ2-5, with D tentatively TRBD1 (6 bases). Trimming took 5 bases from V and 2 from J, leaving 12 bases between them. The CDR3 runs 14 residues. Germline CDR1 is ENHRY and CDR2 is SYGVKD. In nucleotides, the CDR3 is TGTGCCATCAGTACCAGGGGTGGTCAAGAGACCCAGTACTTC. Translation gives CAISTRGGQETQYF.

This clone showed up just once. The chain links TRBV5-6 to TRBJ2-2, with D unresolved. The germline CDR1 and CDR2 sequences are SGHDT and YYEEEE. The CDR3 is 14 amino acids. Trimming removed 5 bases at V and 2 bases at J, with 10 bases between. The CDR3 coding sequence is TGTGCCAGCAGTTTTTTGGGAAACACCGGGGAGCTGTTTTTT. Translated, it gives CASSFLGNTGELFF.

The chain recombines TRBV29-1 with TRBJ1-1; 11 positions agree with TRBD1. The CDR3 has 13 residues. Germline assignment: CDR1 SQVTM and CDR2 ANQGSEA. Germline trimming cut 8 bases from V and 5 bases from J; bases unmatched to any gene: 7. The CDR3 DNA sequence: TGCAGCTCACGGGGACAGGGGGAGACTGAAGCTTTCTTT. This codes for CSSRGQGETEAFF.

The chain recombines TRBV7-9 with TRBJ2-1; D possibly corresponds to TRBD1 (6 bases). The CDR3 has 14 amino acids. Germline CDR1 and CDR2: SEHNR and FQNEAQ (reference sequence). Trimming removed 3 bases at V and 5 bases at J, with 11 bases between. CDR3 nucleotides: TGTGCCAGCAGCTTCGAGGACAGAGACAATGAGCAGTTCTTC. Its protein is CASSFEDRDNEQFF.

This clone was seen a single time. This chain connects TRBV13 to TRBJ2-4, with D perhaps matching TRBD1 (5 bases). Trimming removed 6 bases at V and 8 bases at J, with 29 bases between. The CDR3 length is 18 residues. The germline V gene has CDR1 PRHDT and CDR2 FYEKMQ (reference sequence). Here the CDR3 reads CASSHYLPRGREWDIQYF. DNA for the CDR3: TGTGCCAGCAGTCATTACCTCCCCCGTGGCAGGGAATGGGACATTCAGTACTTC.

This clone has a single count. This chain joins TRBV28 and TRBJ2-3; D is possibly TRBD1 (5 bases). The V and J ends lost 5 bases and 2 bases respectively, with 14 bases between them. The CDR3 is made up of 15 amino acids. The germline gives CDR1 MDHEN, CDR2 SYDVKM. CDR3 region: CASSQQVGATDTQYF. The CDR3 DNA follows: TGTGCCAGCAGTCAACAGGTTGGTGCCACAGATACGCAGTATTTT.

The chain recombines TRBV5-1 with TRBJ2-2; a possible D gene is TRBD2 (6 bases). The CDR3 spans 15 residues. V lost 4 bases to trimming and J lost 3 bases, with 13 bases between them. Per germline, CDR1 SGHRS and CDR2 YFSETQ. The chain's CDR3 is CASSPGGLDTGELFF. CDR3 in DNA: TGCGCCAGCAGCCCCGGGGGACTCGACACCGGGGAGCTGTTTTTT.

The chain uses TRBV11-1 and TRBJ2-3, with 10 nucleotides matching TRBD1. With 4 bases clipped from V and 6 bases from J, the junction kept 4 bases outside the gene matches. Germline V gene sequence: CDR1 SGHAT, CDR2 FQDESV (reference sequence). The CDR3 totals 14 residues. Here the CDR3 reads CASSWTGGSDTQYF. The CDR3 nucleotides read TGTGCCAGCAGCTGGACAGGGGGATCCGATACGCAGTATTTT.

This clone was counted between two and nine times. The J gene is TRBJ2-3, the V gene TRBV2, with TRBD2 matching over 11 bases. Per the germline V gene, CDR1 is SNHLY and CDR2 is FYNNEI. The CDR3 loop spans 15 amino acids. V dropped 6 bases and J dropped 0; count of bases not matched to a gene: 2. Here the CDR3 reads CASSLAGGSTDTQYF. The DNA for the CDR3 is TGTGCCAGCAGCCTAGCGGGGGGTAGCACAGATACGCAGTATTTT.

The chain has TRBV7-2 and TRBJ1-4; D may be TRBD1 (6 bases). Trimming pared 5 bases from V and 4 bases from J, leaving 11 bases between. This CDR3 comprises 14 residues. CDR1 SGHTA and CDR2 FQGNSA come from the germline V gene. CDR3 DNA: TGTGCCAGCAGCCCACAGGGATTTAATGAAAAACTGTTTTTT. Its protein is CASSPQGFNEKLFF.

V gene TRBV5-4 combines with J gene TRBJ2-5; 7 bases are shared with TRBD1. CDR1 SGHNT and CDR2 YYREEE come from the germline V gene (reference sequence). The V gene end was trimmed by 0 bases and the J gene end by 7 bases; junction bases not matched to a gene: 3. This CDR3 has 13 residues. CDR3 in DNA: TGTGCCAGCAGCTTGGGAGGGGGCGGGACCCAGTACTTC. It translates to CASSLGGGGTQYF.

The chain combines TRBV19 with TRBJ2-3, with D perhaps matching TRBD2 (5 bases). The CDR3 has 15 amino acids. Trimming took off 5 bases at V and 3 bases at J, with 15 bases between the two ends. Germline V gene sequence: CDR1 LNHDA, CDR2 SQIVND (reference sequence). CDR3 loop: CASSQPGGRTDTQYF. The DNA of the CDR3 is TGTGCCAGTAGTCAACCCGGCGGGCGGACAGATACGCAGTATTTT.

The V and J genes are TRBV5-8 and TRBJ2-7; 8 nucleotides line up with TRBD2. This CDR3 contains 13 residues. From germline, CDR1 is SGHTS and CDR2 YDEGEE. The V gene end was trimmed by 8 bases and the J gene end by 4 bases; junction bases not matched to a gene: 8. CDR3 sequence reads: CARKHRGGYEQYF. Here the CDR3 DNA reads TGTGCCAGGAAGCATCGGGGGGGATACGAGCAGTACTTC.

Comments on this clone: Germline is not matched at one junction end, which may reflect a read error. The V call is TRBV11-2, the J call TRBJ2-1; D unresolved. CDR1 is SGHAT and CDR2 is FQNNGV in the germline V gene. The CDR3 has 12 residues. The CDR3 loop is CASTLDTTEQFF. In DNA form, the CDR3 reads TGTGCCAGCACCTTAGACACGACTGAGCAGTTCTTC.

V usage is TRBV6-5 and J usage is TRBJ2-2; 10 bases line up with TRBD1. The trim removed 8 bases at V and 6 bases at J, leaving 6 bases unmatched. Germline CDR1 and CDR2: MNHEY and SVGAGI. This CDR3 has 14 residues. As DNA, the CDR3 is TGTGCCAGCGGAAGGGACAGGGGTTCCGGGGAGCTGTTTTTT. Residues: CASGRDRGSGELFF.

V usage is TRBV4-3 and J usage is TRBJ2-1, with 8 nucleotides matching TRBD2. Germline lookup yields CDR1 LGHNA and CDR2 YSLEER. CDR3 size: 16 residues. Unmatched junction bases numbered 9, after V lost 3 bases and J lost 5 bases. CDR3 in amino acids: CASSHSLAGGNNEQFF. CDR3 bases: TGCGCCAGCAGCCACTCCCTGGCGGGGGGAAACAATGAGCAGTTCTTC.

The chain joins TRBV19 to TRBJ1-4; 9 positions agree with TRBD1. CDR3 size: 17 residues. Germline V CDR1 and CDR2: LNHDA, SQIVND (reference sequence). V was clipped by 5 bases and J by 3 bases; unmatched bases: 10. CDR3 in amino acids: CASSLFTGGVSNEKLFF. Written as DNA, the CDR3 is TGTGCCAGTAGTCTATTTACAGGGGGCGTTTCTAATGAAAAACTGTTTTTT.

J is TRBJ1-1 and V is TRBV4-3, with no clear D. With 1 base removed from V and 2 bases from J, the gap between germline ends came to 17 bases. From germline, CDR1 is LGHNA and CDR2 YSLEER. The CDR3 covers 17 residues. The chain's CDR3 is CASSQGIFDISNTEAFF. The CDR3 region has the DNA TGCGCCAGCAGCCAAGGTATCTTCGACATCAGCAACACTGAAGCTTTCTTT.